The rows below give T cell receptor beta chains drawn from one sample of a study of response to subunit inactivated influenza vaccine. Each CDR3 protein gets one entry after TCRdb re-called the RT-PCR reads with MiXCR. The sample lists 650,000 to 700,000 distinct CDR3 sequences, around 16% occurring once. The sequences come from PBMCs from blood, collected 11 to 12 days after vaccination. Receptors were obtained from a man aged 50 or older who received an inactivated influenza vaccine. CDR3s include the opening cysteine and the closing phenylalanine or tryptophan. A D gene is named only where the DNA matches it firmly. A row's size may be missing; if present it is once, few, many or a size class.

>TRBJ2-3|TRBV5-1|TRBD1|.
TGCGCCAGCAGCTCGGACAGGGGGCGCGGAGATACGCAGTATTTT
CASSSDRGRGDTQYF
>TRBJ2-7|TRBV6-1|TRBD2|few
TGTGCCAGCAGGGGACTAGCGGAGAGCTCCTACGAGCAGTACTTC
CASRGLAESSYEQYF
>TRBJ2-7|TRBV15|TRBD2|.
TGTGCCACCAGCCCTCGTCTAGCGGGCGAGGACGAGCAGTACTTC
CATSPRLAGEDEQYF
>TRBJ1-2|TRBV28|.|many
TGTGCCAGCAGACCCACTCTCGACAGGGGCTACACCTTC
CASRPTLDRGYTF
>TRBJ2-1|TRBV3-1|.|few
TGTGCCAGCAGCCAAGGCCGGGGGCAGGCCAATGAGCAGTTCTTC
CASSQGRGQANEQFF
>TRBJ2-1|TRBV19|.|.
TGTGCCAGTAGTACGCCCCCAGGAAGTGAGCAGTTCTTC
CASSTPPGSEQFF
>TRBJ2-3|TRBV28|TRBD1|.
TGTGCCAGCAGTCGTTGGACAGGGGGAGATACGCAGTATTTT
CASSRWTGGDTQYF
>TRBJ2-4|TRBV7-2|TRBD1|once
TGTGCCAGCAGCGACTTAGGGGGCTCGGACATTCAGTACTTC
CASSDLGGSDIQYF
>TRBJ2-3|TRBV29-1|.|.
TGCAGCGTTGAGGTTGTAGCGGAGGACACGGCGGTGGTCTCTAGCACAGATACGCAGTATTTT
CSVEVVAEDTAVVSSTDTQYF
>TRBJ2-7|TRBV20-1|TRBD2|many
TGCAGTGCTAGGGGGACTAGCGGGGGGTTGGGTTACGAGCAGTACTTC
CSARGTSGGLGYEQYF
>TRBJ1-4|TRBV4-1|TRBD1|few
TGCGCCAGCAGCCCCGAAGAACGGACAGGGAAACTGTTTTTT
CASSPEERTGKLFF
>TRBJ2-1|TRBV10-3|TRBD2|few
TGTGCCATCAGTGAGGGCGGGGGAGCGCGCAATGAGCAGTTCTTC
CAISEGGGARNEQFF
>TRBJ2-7|TRBV18|.|.
TGTGCCAGCTCAGATAGCGTTCCCTACGAGCAGTACTTC
CASSDSVPYEQYF
>TRBJ1-2|TRBV20-1|TRBD1|many
TGCAGTGCTAGAGTGTTAAGGGACAGGGGATTCAATGGCTACACCTTC
CSARVLRDRGFNGYTF
>TRBJ2-1|TRBV7-2|TRBD1|.
TGTGCCAGCAGCTTGACAGGGGATAATGAGCAGTTCTTC
CASSLTGDNEQFF
>TRBJ2-5|TRBV29-1|.|.
TGCAGCGTTGCAGGGGTGGAGACCCAGTACTTC
CSVAGVETQYF
>TRBJ1-3|TRBV12-3/TRBV12-4|.|.
TGTGCCAGCAGGTTCGGACAACACTCTGGAAACACCATATATTTT
CASRFGQHSGNTIYF
>TRBJ1-2|TRBV9|.|.
TGTGCCAGCAGCCCCCAAGACAACCGGGGGTTCTATGGCTACACCTTC
CASSPQDNRGFYGYTF
>TRBJ2-7|TRBV25-1|.|.
TGTGCCGCAGGGGTCTACGAGCAGTACTTC
CAAGVYEQYF
>TRBJ2-2|TRBV29-1|.|many
TGCAGCGTATTACAGGCCGGGGAGCTGTTTTTT
CSVLQAGELFF
>TRBJ2-3|TRBV29-1|.|few
TGCAGCGTTGAGGCACAGGGCTTTTCAACGTACGCTAGCACAGATACGCAGTATTTT
CSVEAQGFSTYASTDTQYF
>TRBJ2-7|TRBV6-1|.|.
TGTGCCAGCAGTCGGGAGACTGCCTACGAGCAGTACTTC
CASSRETAYEQYF
>TRBJ2-7|TRBV20-1|.|once
TGCAGTGCCCTCCCGGCTATCTCCTACAAGCAGTACTTC
CSALPAISYKQYF
>TRBJ2-1|TRBV4-2|TRBD2|few
TGTGCCAGCAGCCAAGAGCTAGCGGGGGCCTACAATGAGCAGTTCTTC
CASSQELAGAYNEQFF
>TRBJ1-5|TRBV6-2/TRBV6-3|.|.
TGTGCCAGCAAGGGGAATAACCAGCCCCAGCATTTT
CASKGNNQPQHF
>TRBJ2-3|TRBV7-9|.|few
TGTGCCAGCAGCTCTTCTAGTCTTGATACGCAGTATTTT
CASSSSSLDTQYF
>TRBJ1-6|TRBV28|TRBD1|.
TGTGCCAGCAGTTTATCGGACAGGGAGAATTCACCCCTCCACTTT
CASSLSDRENSPLHF
>TRBJ2-3|TRBV5-1|TRBD2|many
TGTGCCAGCAGTTTTAGCGGGAGTTCCACAGATACGCAGTATTTT
CASSFSGSSTDTQYF
>TRBJ2-1|TRBV10-3|TRBD2|few
TGTGCCATCAGTGAAACCGGGACTAGCAATGAGCAGTTCTTC
CAISETGTSNEQFF
>TRBJ2-3|TRBV20-1|TRBD2|few
TGCAGTGCTCTCCTAGCGGGAGTTGCAGATACGCAGTATTTT
CSALLAGVADTQYF
>TRBJ2-1|TRBV15|.|.
TGTGCCACCAGCAGGGGCAGGGGTCTGGGTGAGCAGTTCTTC
CATSRGRGLGEQFF
>TRBJ2-5|TRBV11-2|.|.
TGTGCCAGCAGCCGAGCTCACGGGACATCAATCCAAGAGACCCAGTACTTC
CASSRAHGTSIQETQYF
>TRBJ1-1|TRBV12-3/TRBV12-4|.|few
TGTGCCAGCAGTTTAGAAGGCCAGCTCACTGAAGCTTTCTTT
CASSLEGQLTEAFF
>TRBJ1-5|TRBV5-5|TRBD1|.
TGTGCCAGCAGCTTGGGTGGGACAGGGCATCAGCCCCAGCATTTT
CASSLGGTGHQPQHF
>TRBJ2-3|TRBV2|.|.
TGTGCCAGCAGGGCCGTAGATACGCAGTATTTT
CASRAVDTQYF
>TRBJ2-1|TRBV27|TRBD2|.
TGTGCCAGCAGTTTGGGGACTAGCGGGAGGGGGTATGAGCAGTTCTTC
CASSLGTSGRGYEQFF
>TRBJ2-7|TRBV5-6|TRBD1|.
TGTGCCAGCACCTTCGGGACAGGGGGCGAGCAGTACTTC
CASTFGTGGEQYF
>TRBJ2-1|TRBV3-1|.|.
TGTGCCAGCAGCCAAGAATCTCATGAGCAGTTCTTC
CASSQESHEQFF
>TRBJ1-6|TRBV27|TRBD1|.
TGTGCCAGCAGTTTATCGGGGACAGGAGGATTCTCCTATAATTCACCCCTCCACTTT
CASSLSGTGGFSYNSPLHF
>TRBJ1-2|TRBV19|.|few
TGTGCCAGTAGTGTCGCCCACCCAGGGGTCGGCTACACCTTC
CASSVAHPGVGYTF